The next 20 T cell receptor beta chains were all read from a single sample in a study of beta chain features in type 1 diabetes. Investigators reverse transcribed all isolated RNA, so they sequenced expressed TCRB transcripts. The method was immunoSEQ multiplex PCR; TCRdb's version includes in-frame clones alone and lacks a portion of them. This sample has some 220,000 clones, with around 9.9% found just once. The sequenced material came from central memory CD4+ T cells from blood. Receptors originate from a young man in good health.

The rearrangement links TRBV25-1 to TRBJ2-3, with TRBD2 as a possible D gene (6 bases). This CDR3 is built from 17 residues. CDR1 and CDR2 from the germline V gene are MGHDK and SYGVNS. V was clipped by 11 bases and J by 0 bases, with 24 bases between them. DNA for the CDR3: TGTGCCGCCGGGCATGCGGGATCCGAGTCTAGCACAGATACGCAGTATTTT. Its protein is CAAGHAGSESSTDTQYF.

This clone has a handful of counts. The gene calls are TRBV6-6 and TRBJ2-7; 11 bases agree with TRBD2. The germline CDR1 and CDR2 sequences are MNHNY and SVGAGI (reference sequence). The CDR3 has 16 residues. The V segment lost 6 bases and the J segment 3 bases; nucleotides outside the gene matches: 10. In nucleotides, the CDR3 is TGTGCCAGCAGGGTAGCTAGCGGGAGGTCGAGCTACGAGCAGTACTTC. Translating gives CASRVASGRSSYEQYF.

The rearrangement uses TRBV30 and TRBJ1-3; 7 bases align to TRBD1. CDR1 and CDR2 (germline): GTSNPN, SVGIG (reference sequence). V dropped 3 bases and J dropped 3; count of bases not matched to a gene: 2. This CDR3 is built from 13 residues. The chain's CDR3 is CAWSAGGGNTIYF. For the CDR3, the DNA is TGTGCCTGGAGCGCAGGGGGTGGAAACACCATATATTTT. The complete variable domain, with remaining parts taken from reference TRBV30 and TRBJ1-3, reads SQTIHQWPATLVQPVGSPLSLECTVEGTSNPNLYWYRQAAGRGLQLLFYSVGIGQISSEVPQNLSASRPQDRQFILSSKKLLLSDSGFYLCAWSAGGGNTIYFGEGSWLTVV.

This rearrangement joins TRBV14 to TRBJ2-5; tentative D call: TRBD1 (5 bases). Per germline, CDR1 SGHDN and CDR2 FVKESK. The CDR3 extends over 13 amino acids. Trimming shortened V by 4 bases and J by 4 bases, and 10 bases separated the two germline ends. This chain's CDR3 is CASSPGFRETQYF. The CDR3 DNA reads TGTGCCAGCAGCCCAGGGTTTAGAGAGACCCAGTACTTC.

The chain links TRBV7-7 to TRBJ2-3, with D hard to call. This CDR3 has 13 amino acids. Trimming took 4 bases from V and 4 from J, leaving 9 bases between them. CDR1 and CDR2 from the germline V gene are SSHAT and FNYEAQ (reference sequence). Written as DNA, the CDR3 is TGTGCCAGCAGCTCGGGTGAGGCAGATACGCAGTATTTT. The encoded protein is CASSSGEADTQYF.

This clone showed up just a few times. Other nucleotide sequences from this sample produce the same CDR3. The V and J genes are TRBV5-1 and TRBJ2-5, with 8 bases lining up with TRBD1. Germline V gives CDR1 SGHRS, CDR2 YFSETQ. Trimming removed 0 bases from V and 3 bases from J; junction bases left unmatched: 4. The CDR3 is made up of 15 amino acids. CDR3 protein: CASSLAGTGEETQYF. The CDR3 nucleotides are TGCGCCAGCAGCTTGGCCGGGACAGGTGAAGAGACCCAGTACTTC.

This clone was seen ten or more times. This chain links TRBV7-2 with TRBJ2-7; 9 nucleotides line up with TRBD1. J lost 2 bases, V lost 5 bases, and 4 bases had no gene match. Per the germline V gene, CDR1 is SGHTA and CDR2 is FQGNSA. The CDR3 is 14 residues long. CDR3 in amino acids: CASSRDRVTYEQYF. Here the CDR3 DNA reads TGTGCCAGCAGCCGGGACAGGGTGACCTACGAGCAGTACTTC.

This chain links TRBV30 with TRBJ2-6; D gene uncertain. Germline CDR1 is GTSNPN and CDR2 is SVGIG (reference sequence). V was pared by 3 bases and J by 2 bases, with 8 bases between. The CDR3 loop spans 14 amino acids. In nucleotides, the CDR3 is TGTGCCTGGAGCATTGGGACTGGGGCCAACGTCCTGACTTTC. As protein: CAWSIGTGANVLTF.

This clone appeared a few times. The DNA for the CDR3 is TGTGCCAGCAGTCCGAGTAGCGCCTACAATGAGCAGTTCTTC. Translating gives CASSPSSAYNEQFF. The J gene is TRBJ2-1, the V gene TRBV6-1; D is perhaps TRBD2 (5 bases). The V gene's germline CDR1 is MNHNS and CDR2 SASEGT. Trimming took off 5 bases at V and 2 bases at J, with 10 bases between the two ends. The CDR3 has 14 residues.

This clone was recorded a few times. This rearrangement joins TRBV7-3 to TRBJ2-3, with 7 bases identical to TRBD1. The J segment lost 4 bases and the V segment lost 8 bases, leaving 9 bases of the junction unmatched. Germline lookup yields CDR1 SGHTA and CDR2 FQGTGA. CDR3 length: 14 amino acids. DNA of the CDR3: TGTGCCAGCGGCCGGGGACAGTCCCCAGATACGCAGTATTTT. This codes for CASGRGQSPDTQYF.

The sample holds a few counts of this clone. This chain connects TRBV6-6 to TRBJ2-7; 8 bases line up with TRBD2. Per the germline V gene, CDR1 is MNHNY and CDR2 is SVGAGI (reference sequence). The V segment lost 4 bases and the J segment 3 bases; nucleotides outside the gene matches: 5. This CDR3 is built from 14 residues. DNA of the CDR3: TGTGCCAGCAGTTCCGGGACTAGGGGCTACGAGCAGTACTTC. This encodes CASSSGTRGYEQYF.

Only a few counts were recorded for this clone. J is TRBJ1-1 and V is TRBV6-6; D unresolved. Trimming removed 0 bases from V and 6 bases from J, with 8 bases in between. Germline CDR1 and CDR2: MNHNY and SVGAGI (reference sequence). The CDR3 spans 13 residues. CDR3 nucleotide sequence: TGTGCCAGCAGTTACTCCCATTTGGCTGAAGCTTTCTTT. Amino acid sequence: CASSYSHLAEAFF.

The chain has TRBV5-4 and TRBJ2-6; the match to TRBD1 covers 9 bases. CDR1 is SGHNT, CDR2 YYREEE, per germline (reference sequence). Trimming took 4 bases from V and 1 from J; bases not matched to a gene: 12. There are 19 residues in the CDR3. CDR3 region: CASSTPATGGLSGANVLTF. For the CDR3, the DNA is TGTGCCAGCAGCACCCCGGCGACAGGGGGTTTGTCTGGGGCCAACGTCCTGACTTTC.

This clone has more than one count but fewer than ten. The J gene is TRBJ2-3, the V gene TRBV28, with TRBD1 matching over 9 bases. The trim removed 5 bases at V and 7 bases at J, leaving 13 bases unmatched. This CDR3 comprises 16 residues. In germline, CDR1 is MDHEN, CDR2 SYDVKM. This CDR3 reads CASSQSGTGRVYTQYF. The DNA of the CDR3 is TGTGCCAGCAGTCAATCCGGGACAGGGAGGGTATATACGCAGTATTTT. The entire variable domain, with the rest obtained from reference TRBV28 and TRBJ2-3, is as follows: DVKVTQSSRYLVKRTGEKVFLECVQDMDHENMFWYRQDPGLGLRLIYFSYDVKMKEKGDIPEGYSVSREKKERFSLILESASTNQTSMYLCASSQSGTGRVYTQYFGPGTRLTVL.

The J gene is TRBJ2-1, the V gene TRBV27; 8 bases line up with TRBD2. The germline CDR1 and CDR2 sequences are MNHEY and SMNVEV (reference sequence). CDR3 length: 13 amino acids. V shed 2 bases, J shed 15 bases, and the junction held 9 bases outside the gene matches. CDR3 protein: CASSLLGGTSPFF. CDR3 in DNA: TGTGCCAGCAGTTTACTAGGCGGGACTAGTCCGTTCTTC.

The chain uses TRBV10-3 and TRBJ2-3, with TRBD1 matching over 7 bases. The CDR3 is made up of 13 amino acids. Germline loops: CDR1 ENHRY, CDR2 SYGVKD. The junction had 3 bases not matched to a gene; V was cut back by 4 bases and J by 5 bases. The CDR3 here is CAISGQGEDTQYF. The CDR3 region has the DNA TGTGCCATCAGTGGACAGGGCGAAGATACGCAGTATTTT.

V usage is TRBV10-2 and J usage is TRBJ2-7, with D unresolved. V gave up 0 bases and J gave up 3 bases, with 6 bases separating them. Germline CDR1 and CDR2: WSHSY and SAAADI. This CDR3 is 13 amino acids long. The CDR3 reads CASSESWDYEQYF. The CDR3 coding sequence is TGCGCCAGCAGTGAGTCGTGGGACTACGAGCAGTACTTC.

The J gene is TRBJ2-1, the V gene TRBV25-1; 8 bases line up with TRBD2. The CDR3 runs to 15 residues. Germline V gene data show CDR1 as MGHDK and CDR2 as SYGVNS. V shed 8 bases and J 2 bases; nucleotides not matched to a gene: 8. The CDR3 reads CASCRTSGAYNEQFF. DNA of the CDR3: TGTGCCAGCTGCCGTACTAGCGGAGCCTACAATGAGCAGTTCTTC. The full variable domain, its missing parts supplied by reference TRBV25-1 and TRBJ2-1, is EADIYQTPRYLVIGTGKKITLECSQTMGHDKMYWYQQDPGMELHLIHYSYGVNSTEKGDLSSESTVSRIRTEHFPLTLESARPSHTSQYLCASCRTSGAYNEQFFGPGTRLTVL.

V and J are TRBV7-8 and TRBJ2-7; D is possibly TRBD2 (5 bases). Germline assignment: CDR1 SGHVS and CDR2 FQNEAQ. V shed 1 base and J shed 5 bases, with 6 bases lying between them. The CDR3 runs 12 residues. The CDR3 region has the DNA TGTGCCAGCAGCTTAGAGCGGAACGAGCAGTACTTC. Encoded protein: CASSLERNEQYF.

The chain has TRBV27 and TRBJ2-7; D is perhaps TRBD1 or TRBD2 (5 bases each). Germline lookup yields CDR1 MNHEY and CDR2 SMNVEV (reference sequence). There are 13 residues in the CDR3. Trimming left V 7 bases short and J 4 bases short, with 14 bases between. The CDR3 DNA sequence: TGTGCCAGCAAATACCAATGGGGGTACGAGCAGTACTTC. This codes for CASKYQWGYEQYF.